The TCR beta chain described here comes from a study of blood T cell repertoires in COVID-19. Study details: Material from acute and convalescent COVID-19 was sourced from the United States, Italy and Spain. From T cells, B-cell-depleted T cells, or PBMCs came the material, which was cDNA or gDNA.

The germline V gene has CDR1 LGHNA and CDR2 YSLEER. This CDR3 contains 17 residues. V was shortened by 2 bases and J by 4 bases, with 20 bases between the two germline ends. In the study's own analysis: How many nucleated cells were present was estimated from reference gene primer amplification. The repertoire was sequenced with immunoSEQ multiplex PCR; TCRdb's copy has only in-frame clones and lacks some. D and trimming come from the DNA, and the V and J calls and clone size come from that table. The sample has approximately 350,000 clones, 70% to 90% seen once; the top ten hold 0.95% to 1.5%. This clone was detected only once.

The sample was peripheral blood. This TCR was sampled from a man aged 40-49 years with acute or convalescent COVID-19. This sequence joins TRBV4-3 and TRBJ2-5, with D possibly matching TRBD1 (7 bases). The CDR3 sequence is CASSQITPQGGSETQYF. The CDR3 region has the DNA TGCGCCAGCAGCCAAATTACTCCCCAGGGGGGCTCAGAGACCCAGTACTTC.